This is a list of T cell receptor beta chains from one sample in a study of identical twins. TCRdb redid the calling of the 5' RACE reads with MiXCR, one entry per CDR3 protein. The table includes roughly 350,000 distinct CDR3 sequences, 12% detected once. Another study also made use of these data, one on yellow fever vaccine responses in identical twins.

Sequencing used CD8+ T cells sorted from blood. The receptors stem from a woman aged 18-30 years in good health. The CDR3 runs from the conserved cysteine through the conserved F or W. Each record gives: clone size, D gene, V gene, J gene, CDR3 protein, CDR3 DNA. A D gene is named only where the DNA matches it firmly. Clone size is given for some rows only: seen once, a few or many times, or a class if the clone is expanded.

abundance: -; d_gene: TRBD1; v_gene: TRBV28; j_gene: TRBJ2-7; CDR3aa: CASSFETGGYEQYF; CDR3nt: TGTGCCAGCAGTTTTGAGACAGGGGGGTACGAGCAGTACTTC
abundance: -; d_gene: -; v_gene: TRBV4-1; j_gene: TRBJ2-2; CDR3aa: CASSPRPPGTGELFF; CDR3nt: TGCGCCAGCAGCCCCCGTCCACCCGGGACCGGGGAGCTGTTTTTT
abundance: few; d_gene: -; v_gene: TRBV9; j_gene: TRBJ2-1; CDR3aa: CASNQEGTYNEQFF; CDR3nt: TGTGCCAGCAACCAAGAGGGGACCTACAATGAGCAGTTCTTC
abundance: few; d_gene: TRBD1; v_gene: TRBV9; j_gene: TRBJ2-2; CDR3aa: CASSYGQGNTGELFF; CDR3nt: TGTGCCAGCAGTTACGGACAGGGGAACACCGGGGAGCTGTTTTTT
abundance: -; d_gene: TRBD2; v_gene: TRBV20-1; j_gene: TRBJ2-1; CDR3aa: CSARNTHGRNSYNEQFF; CDR3nt: TGCAGTGCTAGAAACACCCACGGGAGGAACTCCTACAATGAGCAGTTCTTC
abundance: -; d_gene: TRBD2; v_gene: TRBV28; j_gene: TRBJ2-5; CDR3aa: CASSLFLAGGQETQYF; CDR3nt: TGTGCCAGCAGTTTATTTCTGGCGGGAGGACAAGAGACCCAGTACTTC
abundance: -; d_gene: TRBD1; v_gene: TRBV27; j_gene: TRBJ1-2; CDR3aa: CASRNRGVDGYTF; CDR3nt: TGTGCCAGCAGGAACAGGGGTGTGGACGGCTACACCTTC
abundance: few; d_gene: -; v_gene: TRBV11-2; j_gene: TRBJ2-5; CDR3aa: CASSPPGQGGETQYF; CDR3nt: TGTGCCAGCAGCCCTCCCGGGCAGGGCGGGGAGACCCAGTACTTC
abundance: -; d_gene: TRBD2; v_gene: TRBV9; j_gene: TRBJ2-7; CDR3aa: CASSVEGAGDTSYEQYF; CDR3nt: TGTGCCAGCAGCGTAGAAGGGGCGGGAGATACCTCCTACGAGCAGTACTTC
abundance: -; d_gene: TRBD1; v_gene: TRBV5-5; j_gene: TRBJ2-2; CDR3aa: CASSLHFVDRANTGELFF; CDR3nt: TGTGCCAGCAGCCTGCACTTTGTCGACAGGGCTAACACCGGGGAGCTGTTTTTT
abundance: -; d_gene: TRBD2; v_gene: TRBV5-1; j_gene: TRBJ2-1; CDR3aa: CASSPGLAGELGDEQFF; CDR3nt: TGCGCCAGCAGCCCGGGACTAGCGGGAGAGTTGGGAGATGAGCAGTTCTTC
abundance: -; d_gene: -; v_gene: TRBV4-1; j_gene: TRBJ2-3; CDR3aa: CASSQGWRDRTDTQYF; CDR3nt: TGCGCCAGCAGCCAGGGGTGGAGGGACAGAACAGATACGCAGTATTTT
abundance: -; d_gene: -; v_gene: TRBV7-9; j_gene: TRBJ1-2; CDR3aa: CASSHQGATNYGYTF; CDR3nt: TGTGCCAGCAGCCATCAAGGGGCTACTAACTATGGCTACACCTTC
abundance: few; d_gene: -; v_gene: TRBV12-3/TRBV12-4; j_gene: TRBJ2-2; CDR3aa: CASSPIDTGELFF; CDR3nt: TGTGCCAGCAGTCCTATTGACACCGGGGAGCTGTTTTTT
abundance: few; d_gene: -; v_gene: TRBV7-9; j_gene: TRBJ2-4; CDR3aa: CASSFTWGGLAKNIQYF; CDR3nt: TGTGCCAGCAGCTTCACGTGGGGGGGCCTAGCCAAAAACATTCAGTACTTC
abundance: few; d_gene: -; v_gene: TRBV15; j_gene: TRBJ2-7; CDR3aa: CATSRGPSSYEQYF; CDR3nt: TGTGCCACCAGCAGAGGACCTTCCTCCTACGAGCAGTACTTC
abundance: -; d_gene: -; v_gene: TRBV11-1; j_gene: TRBJ2-4; CDR3aa: CASSTYDRRQAKNIQYF; CDR3nt: TGTGCCAGCAGCACCTACGACAGGCGGCAAGCCAAAAACATTCAGTACTTC
abundance: -; d_gene: -; v_gene: TRBV3-1; j_gene: TRBJ2-5; CDR3aa: CASSQKRGSYRSQETQYF; CDR3nt: TGTGCCAGCAGCCAAAAAAGGGGGAGTTACAGGAGCCAAGAGACCCAGTACTTC
abundance: -; d_gene: -; v_gene: TRBV3-1; j_gene: TRBJ2-3; CDR3aa: CASSQVGPSSITTDTQYF; CDR3nt: TGTGCCAGCAGCCAAGTAGGTCCTAGCAGCATTACCACAGATACGCAGTATTTT
abundance: few; d_gene: TRBD2; v_gene: TRBV12-3/TRBV12-4; j_gene: TRBJ2-1; CDR3aa: CATSLAGGSYNEQFF; CDR3nt: TGTGCCACCTCACTTGCGGGGGGCTCCTACAATGAGCAGTTCTTC
abundance: -; d_gene: TRBD1; v_gene: TRBV28; j_gene: TRBJ2-3; CDR3aa: CASSFDRAFSDTQYF; CDR3nt: TGTGCCAGCAGTTTTGACAGGGCATTCTCAGATACGCAGTATTTT
abundance: -; d_gene: -; v_gene: TRBV7-2; j_gene: TRBJ1-3; CDR3aa: CASSSTLGNTIYF; CDR3nt: TGTGCCAGCAGCTCCACACTTGGAAACACCATATATTTT
abundance: -; d_gene: TRBD2; v_gene: TRBV7-9; j_gene: TRBJ2-1; CDR3aa: CASRSGREGYNEQFF; CDR3nt: TGTGCCAGCAGGTCCGGGAGGGAGGGCTACAATGAGCAGTTCTTC